This is a list of T cell receptor beta chains from one sample in a study of OX40 agonist ivuxolimab in advanced cancers. Measured with immunoSEQ multiplex PCR; TCRdb has only the in-frame clones, and not every one. The sample includes tens of thousands of clones, roughly 91% seen only once; the top ten take approximately 0.43%. The sample was CD4+ or CD8+ T cells sorted from blood, taken in a trial of the OX40 agonist ivuxolimab. Receptors originate from an adult with an advanced solid tumor such as melanoma, head and neck, liver or kidney cancer. The CDR3 runs from the conserved cysteine through the conserved F or W. The D gene is left open where the match is weak. Clone sizes are given selectively: once, few, many, or a class where the clone is expanded.

TRBV28	TRBD2	NA	TRBJ2-3	TGTGCCACCGAGCGGGGGGGCACGTATACGCAGTATTTT	CATERGGTYTQYF
TRBV4-1	TRBD1	NA	TRBJ1-2	TGCGCCAGCAGCCAACCAATCCGGGACAGGGGGCGGCGGGGCTACACCTTC	CASSQPIRDRGRRGYTF
TRBV2	NA	NA	TRBJ1-1	TGTGCCAGCAGTGATGGTCGGGGGCAGTGGTTGGACACTGAAGCTTTCTTT	CASSDGRGQWLDTEAFF
TRBV11-3	NA	NA	TRBJ1-1	TGTGCCAGCAGCTTGAGGGGGGCTCTCACTGAAGCTTTCTTT	CASSLRGALTEAFF
TRBV7-3	NA	few	TRBJ2-6	TGTGCCAGCAGTCTCATCGCTTCTTCTGGGGCCAACGTCCTGACTTTC	CASSLIASSGANVLTF
TRBV6-1	NA	NA	TRBJ2-5	TGTGCCAGCAGTGAAGGCTTCCAAGAGACCCAGTACTTC	CASSEGFQETQYF
TRBV27	TRBD1	NA	TRBJ2-3	TGTGCCAGCAGTCCACCCTCCGGGACCAGGGGGGATACGCAGTATTTT	CASSPPSGTRGDTQYF
TRBV19	TRBD1	NA	TRBJ1-1	TGTGCCAGTAGTATGAGGTTTAGTACAGGGGCCCCTGAAGCTTTCTTT	CASSMRFSTGAPEAFF
TRBV5-5	NA	NA	TRBJ1-3	TGTGCCAGCAGCTTGATAGGGGACACTGGCTCTGGAAACACCATATATTTT	CASSLIGDTGSGNTIYF
TRBV6-1	TRBD1	NA	TRBJ2-1	TGTGCCAGCAGTGAGAGGGGGCGAGGTGAGCAGTTCTTC	CASSERGRGEQFF
TRBV2	NA	once	TRBJ2-5	TGTGCCAGCAACGACATAGAGACCCAGTACTTC	CASNDIETQYF
TRBV5-6	NA	NA	TRBJ2-4	TGTGCCAGCAGCTTGAGTTTGGGGGACATTCAGTACTTC	CASSLSLGDIQYF
TRBV4-3	NA	NA	TRBJ2-6	TGCGCCAGCAGCCAAGCCTCGACAACAAGCTCTGGGGCCAACGTCCTGACTTTC	CASSQASTTSSGANVLTF
TRBV6-1	TRBD2	NA	TRBJ2-7	TGTGCCAGCAGTGTCCCCACTAGCGGGGAATACTTC	CASSVPTSGEYF
TRBV19	NA	NA	TRBJ1-2	TGTGCCAGTAGTAAAGGTCGGATGAAGGGAAGCTATGGCTACACCTTC	CASSKGRMKGSYGYTF
TRBV9	NA	NA	TRBJ1-5	TGTGCCAGCAGCGTAGGTTTAGATAGCAATCAGCCCCAGCATTTT	CASSVGLDSNQPQHF